This T cell receptor (beta chain) was profiled in a study of T cell changes during pregnancy in multiple sclerosis. Repertoires were generated with immunoSEQ multiplex PCR, while TCRdb's copy carries only in-frame clones and drops some. In the table there are 85,000 to 130,000 clones, just under 95% of which are singletons. CDR1 MDHEN and CDR2 SYDVKM come from the germline V gene. The CDR3 length is 13 residues. The ends lost 6 bases at V and 1 base at J; junction bases unmatched: 2. V and J are TRBV28 and TRBJ2-5; 7 bases agree with TRBD2. The sample here was peripheral blood, taken after pregnancy. This TCR was sampled from a female donor with multiple sclerosis, enrolled in a pregnancy study. DNA of the CDR3: TGTGCCAGCAGGTTAGCGGGCCAAGAGACCCAGTACTTC. Its translation is CASRLAGQETQYF.